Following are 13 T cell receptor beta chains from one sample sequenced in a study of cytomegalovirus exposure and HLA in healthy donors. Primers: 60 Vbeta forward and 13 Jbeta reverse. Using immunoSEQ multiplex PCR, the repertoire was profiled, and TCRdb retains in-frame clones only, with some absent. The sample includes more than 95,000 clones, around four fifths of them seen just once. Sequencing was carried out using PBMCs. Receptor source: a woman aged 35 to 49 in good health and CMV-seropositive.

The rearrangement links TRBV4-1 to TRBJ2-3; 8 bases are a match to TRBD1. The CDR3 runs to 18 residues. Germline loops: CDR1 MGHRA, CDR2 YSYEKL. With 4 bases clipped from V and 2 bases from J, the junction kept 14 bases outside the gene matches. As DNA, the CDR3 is TGCGCCAGCAGCCTAAAGCCCCCGGGGACAGGTAACACAGATACGCAGTATTTT. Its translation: CASSLKPPGTGNTDTQYF.

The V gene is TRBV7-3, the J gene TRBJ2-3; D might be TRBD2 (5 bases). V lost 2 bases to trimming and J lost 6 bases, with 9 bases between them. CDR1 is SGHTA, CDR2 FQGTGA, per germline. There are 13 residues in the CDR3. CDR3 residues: CASSLSTGDTQYF. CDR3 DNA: TGTGCCAGCAGCTTATCGACGGGGGATACGCAGTATTTT. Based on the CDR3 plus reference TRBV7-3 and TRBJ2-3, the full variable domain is GAGVSQTPSNKVTEKGKYVELRCDPISGHTALYWYRQSLGQGPEFLIYFQGTGAADDSGLPNDRFFAVRPEGSVSTLKIQRTERGDSAVYLCASSLSTGDTQYFGPGTRLTVL.

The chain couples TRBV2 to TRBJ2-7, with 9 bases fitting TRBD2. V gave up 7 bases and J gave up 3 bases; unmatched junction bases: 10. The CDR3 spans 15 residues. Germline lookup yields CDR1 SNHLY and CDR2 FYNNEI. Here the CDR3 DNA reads TGTGCCAGCATCAGAATAGCGGGAGTAGTCTACGAGCAGTACTTC. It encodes CASIRIAGVVYEQYF.

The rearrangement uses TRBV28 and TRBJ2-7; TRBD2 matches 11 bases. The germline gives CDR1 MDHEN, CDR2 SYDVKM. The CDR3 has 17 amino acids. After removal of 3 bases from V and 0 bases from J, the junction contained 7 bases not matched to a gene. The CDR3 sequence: CASSFGTSGDVSYEQYF. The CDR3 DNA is TGTGCCAGCAGTTTCGGGACTAGCGGAGATGTCTCCTACGAGCAGTACTTC.

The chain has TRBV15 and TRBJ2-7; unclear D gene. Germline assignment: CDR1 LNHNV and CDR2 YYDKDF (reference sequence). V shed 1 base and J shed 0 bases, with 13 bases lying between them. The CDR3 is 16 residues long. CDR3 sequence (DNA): TGTGCCACCAGCAGAGCAGCCACCAGACACTCCTACGAGCAGTACTTC. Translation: CATSRAATRHSYEQYF.

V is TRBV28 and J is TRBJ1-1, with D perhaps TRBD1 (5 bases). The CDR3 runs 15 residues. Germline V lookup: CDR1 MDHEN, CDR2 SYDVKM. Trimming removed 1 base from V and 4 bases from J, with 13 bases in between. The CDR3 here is CASSLLARVGTEAFF. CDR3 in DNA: TGTGCCAGCAGTTTATTAGCCAGGGTGGGCACTGAAGCTTTCTTT.

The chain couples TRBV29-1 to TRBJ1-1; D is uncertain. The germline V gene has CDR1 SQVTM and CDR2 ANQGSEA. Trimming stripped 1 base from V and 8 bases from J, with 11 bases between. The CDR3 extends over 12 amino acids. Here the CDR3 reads CSVEGRHVEAFF. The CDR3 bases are TGCAGCGTTGAAGGCAGGCACGTAGAAGCTTTCTTT.

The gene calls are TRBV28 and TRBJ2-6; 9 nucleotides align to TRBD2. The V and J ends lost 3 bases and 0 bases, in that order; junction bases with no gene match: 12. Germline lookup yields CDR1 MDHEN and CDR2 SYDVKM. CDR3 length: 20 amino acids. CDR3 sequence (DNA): TGTGCCAGCAGTTTGGGGCTAGCGGGATACTTAAGCTCTGGGGCCAACGTCCTGACTTTC. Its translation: CASSLGLAGYLSSGANVLTF.

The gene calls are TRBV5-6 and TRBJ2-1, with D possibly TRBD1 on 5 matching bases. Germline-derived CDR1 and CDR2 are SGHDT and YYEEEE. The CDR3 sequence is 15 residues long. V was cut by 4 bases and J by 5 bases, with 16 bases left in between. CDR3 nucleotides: TGTGCCAGCAGCCCGACCGCCAGGGTCGACAATGAGCAGTTCTTC. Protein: CASSPTARVDNEQFF.

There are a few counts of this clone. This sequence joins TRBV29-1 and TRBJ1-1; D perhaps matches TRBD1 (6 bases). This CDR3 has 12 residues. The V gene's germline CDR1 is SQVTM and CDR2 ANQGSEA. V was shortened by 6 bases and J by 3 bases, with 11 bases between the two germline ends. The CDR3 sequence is CSVQGFYTEAFF. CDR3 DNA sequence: TGCAGCGTACAGGGATTTTACACTGAAGCTTTCTTT.

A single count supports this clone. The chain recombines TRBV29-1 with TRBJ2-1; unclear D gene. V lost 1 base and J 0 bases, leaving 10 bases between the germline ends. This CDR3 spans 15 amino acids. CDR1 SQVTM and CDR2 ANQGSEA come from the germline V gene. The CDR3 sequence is CSVEVTPGSYNEQFF. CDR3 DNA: TGCAGCGTTGAAGTAACTCCCGGCTCCTACAATGAGCAGTTCTTC.

The CDR3 nucleotides read TGTGCCAGTAGTCTACTCACTAGCGGACGGCCCTACGAGCAGTACTTC. Amino acid sequence: CASSLLTSGRPYEQYF. The gene calls are TRBV19 and TRBJ2-7; 8 bases fit TRBD2. CDR1 is LNHDA and CDR2 is SQIVND in the germline V gene (reference sequence). The V segment lost 5 bases and the J segment 2 bases; nucleotides outside the gene matches: 11. This CDR3 comprises 16 residues. The full variable domain, rest sourced from reference TRBV19 and TRBJ2-7, is DGGITQSPKYLFRKEGQNVTLSCEQNLNHDAMYWYRQDPGQGLRLIYYSQIVNDFQKGDIAEGYSVSREKKESFPLTVTSAQKNPTAFYLCASSLLTSGRPYEQYFGPGTRLTVT.

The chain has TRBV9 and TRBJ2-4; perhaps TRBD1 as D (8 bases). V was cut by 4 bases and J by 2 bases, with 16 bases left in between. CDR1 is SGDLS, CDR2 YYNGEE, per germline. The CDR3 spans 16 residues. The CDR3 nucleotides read TGTGCCAGCAGCCCCGACAGGGGAGGGACCAAAAACATTCAGTACTTC. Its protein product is CASSPDRGGTKNIQYF. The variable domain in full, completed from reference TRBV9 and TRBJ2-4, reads DSGVTQTPKHLITATGQRVTLRCSPRSGDLSVYWYQQSLDQGLQFLIQYYNGEERAKGNILERFSAQQFPDLHSELNLSSLELGDSALYFCASSPDRGGTKNIQYFGAGTRLSVL.